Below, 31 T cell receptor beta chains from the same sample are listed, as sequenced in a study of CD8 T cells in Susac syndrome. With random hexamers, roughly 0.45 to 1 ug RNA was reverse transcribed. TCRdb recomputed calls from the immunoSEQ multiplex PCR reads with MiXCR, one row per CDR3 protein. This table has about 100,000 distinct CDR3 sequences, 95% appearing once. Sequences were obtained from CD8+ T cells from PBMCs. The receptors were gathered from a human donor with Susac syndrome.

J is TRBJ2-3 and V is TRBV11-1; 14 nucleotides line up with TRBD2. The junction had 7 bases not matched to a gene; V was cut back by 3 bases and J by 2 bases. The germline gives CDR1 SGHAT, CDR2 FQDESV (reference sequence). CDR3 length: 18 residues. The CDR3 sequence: CASSLGLAGVGATDTQYF. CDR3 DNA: TGTGCCAGCAGCTTGGGACTAGCGGGAGTTGGGGCCACAGATACGCAGTATTTT.

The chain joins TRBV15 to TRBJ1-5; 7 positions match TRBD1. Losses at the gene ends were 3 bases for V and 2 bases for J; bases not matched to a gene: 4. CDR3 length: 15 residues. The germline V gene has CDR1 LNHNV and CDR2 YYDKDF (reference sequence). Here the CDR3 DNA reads TGTGCCACCAGCAGGCCTCAGGGGGGCAATCAGCCCCAGCATTTT. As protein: CATSRPQGGNQPQHF.

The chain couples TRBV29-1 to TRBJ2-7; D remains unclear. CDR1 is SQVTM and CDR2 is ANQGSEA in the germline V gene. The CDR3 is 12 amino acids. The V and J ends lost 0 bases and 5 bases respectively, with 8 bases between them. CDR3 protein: CSVEDLRNEQYF. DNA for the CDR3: TGCAGCGTTGAAGATCTTCGGAACGAGCAGTACTTC.

The CDR3 sequence: CASSIWAGDQPQHF. CDR3 nucleotide sequence: TGTGCCAGTAGTATATGGGCAGGGGATCAGCCCCAGCATTTT. The rearrangement joins TRBV19 to TRBJ1-5; D perhaps matches TRBD1 (6 bases). The CDR3 contains 14 residues. Germline V gene lookup returns CDR1 LNHDA and CDR2 SQIVND (reference sequence). Trimming took 2 bases from V and 5 from J, leaving 10 bases between them. Using reference TRBV19 and TRBJ1-5 for the parts outside the CDR3, the full variable domain is DGGITQSPKYLFRKEGQNVTLSCEQNLNHDAMYWYRQDPGQGLRLIYYSQIVNDFQKGDIAEGYSVSREKKESFPLTVTSAQKNPTAFYLCASSIWAGDQPQHFGDGTRLSIL.

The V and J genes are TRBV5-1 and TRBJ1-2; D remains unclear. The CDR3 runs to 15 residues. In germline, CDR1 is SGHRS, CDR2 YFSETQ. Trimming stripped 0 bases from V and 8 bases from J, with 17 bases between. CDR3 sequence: CASSLETLGGRGYTF. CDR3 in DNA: TGCGCCAGCAGCTTGGAGACTTTGGGAGGGCGAGGCTACACCTTC.

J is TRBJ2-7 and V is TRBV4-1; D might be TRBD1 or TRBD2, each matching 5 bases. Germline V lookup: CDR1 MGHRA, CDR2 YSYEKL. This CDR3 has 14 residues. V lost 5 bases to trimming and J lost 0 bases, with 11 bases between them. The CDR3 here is CASSTGDRSYEQYF. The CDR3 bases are TGCGCCAGCAGCACCGGGGACCGCTCCTACGAGCAGTACTTC.

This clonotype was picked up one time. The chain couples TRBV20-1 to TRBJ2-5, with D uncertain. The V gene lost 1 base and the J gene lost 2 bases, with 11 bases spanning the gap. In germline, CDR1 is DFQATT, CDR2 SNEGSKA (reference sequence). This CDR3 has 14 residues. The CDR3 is CSARGLGLQETQYF. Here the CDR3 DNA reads TGCAGTGCTAGAGGTCTTGGGTTGCAAGAGACCCAGTACTTC.

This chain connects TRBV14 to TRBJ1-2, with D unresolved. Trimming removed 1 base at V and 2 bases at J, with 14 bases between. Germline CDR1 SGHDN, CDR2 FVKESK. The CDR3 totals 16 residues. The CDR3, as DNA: TGTGCCAGCAGCCAAGTCGGCACCACCGGGAACTATGGCTACACCTTC. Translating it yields CASSQVGTTGNYGYTF.

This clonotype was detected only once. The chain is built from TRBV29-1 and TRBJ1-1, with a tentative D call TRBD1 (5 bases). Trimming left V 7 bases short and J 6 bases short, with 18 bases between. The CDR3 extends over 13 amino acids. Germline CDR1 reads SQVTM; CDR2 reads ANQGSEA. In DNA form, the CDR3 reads TGCAGCGCCGTAAGGGACTTAGGCGCTGAAGCTTTCTTT. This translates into CSAVRDLGAEAFF. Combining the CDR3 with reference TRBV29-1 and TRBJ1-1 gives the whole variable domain SAVISQKPSRDICQRGTSLTIQCQVDSQVTMMFWYRQQPGQSLTLIATANQGSEATYESGFVIDKFPISRPNLTFSTLTVSNMSPEDSSIYLCSAVRDLGAEAFFGQGTRLTVV.

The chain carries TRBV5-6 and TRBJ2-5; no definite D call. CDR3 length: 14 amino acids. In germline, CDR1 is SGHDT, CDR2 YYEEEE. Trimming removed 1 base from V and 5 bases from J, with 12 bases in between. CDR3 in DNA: TGTGCCAGCAGCTTGAATCCCTCCGGGGAGACCCAGTACTTC. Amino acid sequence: CASSLNPSGETQYF.

The CDR3, as DNA: TGTGCCAGCAGCTTATCCTCCCTGACCTACGAGCAGTACTTC. This encodes CASSLSSLTYEQYF. This chain links TRBV7-3 with TRBJ2-7; D is unresolved. Trimming shortened V by 2 bases and J by 2 bases, and 10 bases separated the two germline ends. CDR1 and CDR2 from the germline V gene are SGHTA and FQGTGA. This CDR3 contains 14 residues.

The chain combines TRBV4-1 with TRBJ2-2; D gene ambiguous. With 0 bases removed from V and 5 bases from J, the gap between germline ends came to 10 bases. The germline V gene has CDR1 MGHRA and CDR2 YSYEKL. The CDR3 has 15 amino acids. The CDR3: CASSQDPSGTGELFF. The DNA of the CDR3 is TGCGCCAGCAGCCAAGACCCCAGTGGGACCGGGGAGCTGTTTTTT.

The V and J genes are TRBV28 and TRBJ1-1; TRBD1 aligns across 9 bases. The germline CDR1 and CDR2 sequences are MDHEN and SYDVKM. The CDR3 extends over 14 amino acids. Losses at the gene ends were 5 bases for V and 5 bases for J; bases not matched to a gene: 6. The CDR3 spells CASSATGGLTEAFF. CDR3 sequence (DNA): TGTGCCAGCAGTGCTACAGGGGGCCTTACTGAAGCTTTCTTT.

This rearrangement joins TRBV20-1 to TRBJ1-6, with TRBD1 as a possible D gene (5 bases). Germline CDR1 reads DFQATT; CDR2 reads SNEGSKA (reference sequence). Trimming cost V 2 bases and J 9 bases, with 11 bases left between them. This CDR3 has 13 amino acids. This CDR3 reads CSARSGESSPLHF. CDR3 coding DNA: TGCAGTGCTAGATCGGGGGAGAGTTCACCCCTCCACTTT.

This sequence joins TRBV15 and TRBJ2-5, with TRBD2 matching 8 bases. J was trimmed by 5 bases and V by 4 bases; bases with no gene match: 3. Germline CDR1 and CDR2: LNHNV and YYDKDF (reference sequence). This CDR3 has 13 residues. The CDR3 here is CATSISGVETQYF. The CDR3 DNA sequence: TGTGCCACCAGCATTAGCGGGGTTGAGACCCAGTACTTC.

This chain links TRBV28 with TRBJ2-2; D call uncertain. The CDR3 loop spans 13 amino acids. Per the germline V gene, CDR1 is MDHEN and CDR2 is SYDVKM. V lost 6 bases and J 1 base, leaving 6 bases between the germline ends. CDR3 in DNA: TGTGCCAGCAGCGGAAGGAACACCGGGGAGCTGTTTTTT. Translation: CASSGRNTGELFF.

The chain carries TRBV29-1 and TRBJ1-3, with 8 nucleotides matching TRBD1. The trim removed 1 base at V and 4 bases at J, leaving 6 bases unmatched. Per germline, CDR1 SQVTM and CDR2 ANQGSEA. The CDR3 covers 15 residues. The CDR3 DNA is TGCAGCGTTGAAGGACAGGGGAGATCCGGAAACACCATATATTTT. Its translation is CSVEGQGRSGNTIYF.

The CDR3 is CARNTPSGGYTF. In DNA, the CDR3 is TGTGCCAGGAATACCCCGTCGGGGGGCTACACCTTC. This chain connects TRBV2 to TRBJ1-2; D gene uncertain. CDR1 is SNHLY and CDR2 is FYNNEI in the germline V gene. This CDR3 is built from 12 residues. Trimming removed 9 bases at V and 8 bases at J, with 16 bases between.

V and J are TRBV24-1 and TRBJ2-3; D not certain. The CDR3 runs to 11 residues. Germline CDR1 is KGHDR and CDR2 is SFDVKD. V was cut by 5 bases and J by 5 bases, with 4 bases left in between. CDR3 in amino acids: CATSARDTQYF. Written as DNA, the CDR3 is TGTGCCACCAGTGCGAGAGATACGCAGTATTTT.

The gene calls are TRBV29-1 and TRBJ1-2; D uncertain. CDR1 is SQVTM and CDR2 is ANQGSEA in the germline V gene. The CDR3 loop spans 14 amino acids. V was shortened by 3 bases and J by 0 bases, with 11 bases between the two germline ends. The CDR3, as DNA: TGCAGCGTTGATTGGGCAGATCCTAACTATGGCTACACCTTC. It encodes CSVDWADPNYGYTF.

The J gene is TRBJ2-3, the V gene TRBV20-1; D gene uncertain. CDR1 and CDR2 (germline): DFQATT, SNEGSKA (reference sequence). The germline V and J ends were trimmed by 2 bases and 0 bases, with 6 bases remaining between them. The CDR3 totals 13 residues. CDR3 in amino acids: CSARRQSTDTQYF. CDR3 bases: TGCAGTGCTAGACGCCAAAGCACAGATACGCAGTATTTT.

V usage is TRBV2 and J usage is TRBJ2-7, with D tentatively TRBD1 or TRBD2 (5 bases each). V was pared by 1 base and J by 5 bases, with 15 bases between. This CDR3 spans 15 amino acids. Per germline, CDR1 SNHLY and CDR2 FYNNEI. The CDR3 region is CASSEGTSGVHEQYF. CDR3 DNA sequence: TGTGCCAGCAGTGAAGGGACATCCGGGGTCCACGAGCAGTACTTC.

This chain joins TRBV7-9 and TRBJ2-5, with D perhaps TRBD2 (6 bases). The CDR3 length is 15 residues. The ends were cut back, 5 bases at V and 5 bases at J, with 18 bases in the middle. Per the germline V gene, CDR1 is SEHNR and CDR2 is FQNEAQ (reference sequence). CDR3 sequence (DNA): TGTGCCAGCAGCCCAAGGGACTCCTCGGCGGAGACCCAGTACTTC. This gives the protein CASSPRDSSAETQYF.

CDR3 in DNA: TGTGCCAGCAGCCAAGAAGTTTTCAGCTACGAGCAGTACTTC. This gives the protein CASSQEVFSYEQYF. V is TRBV3-1 and J is TRBJ2-7; D not certain. Germline values: CDR1 LGHDT, CDR2 YNNKEL (reference sequence). With 0 bases removed from V and 3 bases from J, the gap between germline ends came to 9 bases. The CDR3 is 14 amino acids.

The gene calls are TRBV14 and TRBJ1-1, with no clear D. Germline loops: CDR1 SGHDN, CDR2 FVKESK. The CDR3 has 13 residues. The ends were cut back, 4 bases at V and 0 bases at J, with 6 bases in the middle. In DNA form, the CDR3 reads TGTGCCAGCAGCCCCTTCATGAACACTGAAGCTTTCTTT. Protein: CASSPFMNTEAFF.

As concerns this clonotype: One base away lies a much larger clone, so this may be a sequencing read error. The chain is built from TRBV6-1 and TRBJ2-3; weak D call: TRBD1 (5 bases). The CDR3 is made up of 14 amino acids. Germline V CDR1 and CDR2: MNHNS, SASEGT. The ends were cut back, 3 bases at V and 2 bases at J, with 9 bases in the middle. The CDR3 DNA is TGTGCCAGCAGTGAGTCGACAGTCACAGATACGCAGTATTTT. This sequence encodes CASSESTVTDTQYF.

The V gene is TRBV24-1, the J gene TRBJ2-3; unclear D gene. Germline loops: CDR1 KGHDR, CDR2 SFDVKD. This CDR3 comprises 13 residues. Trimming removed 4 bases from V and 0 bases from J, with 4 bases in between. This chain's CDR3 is CATSEQSTDTQYF. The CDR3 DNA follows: TGTGCCACCAGTGAACAGAGCACAGATACGCAGTATTTT.

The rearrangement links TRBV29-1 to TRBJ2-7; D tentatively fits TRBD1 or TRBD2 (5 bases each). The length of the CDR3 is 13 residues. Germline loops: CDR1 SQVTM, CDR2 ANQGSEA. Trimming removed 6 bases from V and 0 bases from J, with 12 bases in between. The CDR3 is CSVYRDDSYEQYF. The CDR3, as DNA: TGCAGCGTATACCGGGACGACTCCTACGAGCAGTACTTC.

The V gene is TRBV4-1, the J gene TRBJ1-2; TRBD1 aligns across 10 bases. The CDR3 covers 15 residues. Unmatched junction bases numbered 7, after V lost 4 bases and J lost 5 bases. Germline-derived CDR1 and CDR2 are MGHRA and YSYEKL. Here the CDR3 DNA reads TGCGCCAGCAGCCTTGGACAGGGGGACTATTATGGCTACACCTTC. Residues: CASSLGQGDYYGYTF.

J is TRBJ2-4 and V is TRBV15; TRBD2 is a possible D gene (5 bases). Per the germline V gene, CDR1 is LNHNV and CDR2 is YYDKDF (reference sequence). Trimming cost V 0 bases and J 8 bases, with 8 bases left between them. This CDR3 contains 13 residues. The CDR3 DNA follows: TGTGCCACCAGCAGAGATCGAGGGTACATTCAGTACTTC. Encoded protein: CATSRDRGYIQYF.

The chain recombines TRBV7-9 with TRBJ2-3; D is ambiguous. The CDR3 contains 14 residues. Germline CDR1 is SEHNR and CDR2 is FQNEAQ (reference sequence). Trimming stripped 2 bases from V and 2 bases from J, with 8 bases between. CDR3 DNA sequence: TGTGCCAGCAGCTTAAGTCTCTCCACAGATACGCAGTATTTT. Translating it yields CASSLSLSTDTQYF.